The clone carrying this T cell receptor (beta chain) has just a few counts. What it recognizes is unknown. V gave up 6 bases and J gave up 0 bases, with 20 bases separating them. Germline V gene data show CDR1 as SNHLY and CDR2 as FYNNEI. The CDR3 contains 18 residues. This record comes from a study of shared clonotypes between healthy human individuals. Study background: The study enrolled a couple of women and a few men aged 18 to 49. Study-wide results and limits: Approximately 5.4% of naive CD4 clonotypes were common to a handful of donors.

As defined, naive CD8 cells were CD45RO-negative and positively selected for CCR7, with terminally differentiated effector memory CD45RA+ cells excluded. Each subset's genomic DNA was shared equally among a number of immunoSEQ plates. Data came from immunoSEQ multiplex PCR; TCRdb stores just in-frame clones and leaves some out. Of some 740,000 clones listed, over 90% are singletons. The rearrangement uses TRBV2 and TRBJ2-2; no clear D gene. The specimen sequenced was naive CD8+ T cells sorted from blood. The source of this sequence is a man aged 25 to 40 in good health. The DNA of the CDR3 is TGTGCCAGCAGATTAGTCTCCAACCCTGCCGCGAACACCGGGGAGCTGTTTTTT. Translated, it gives CASRLVSNPAANTGELFF.